This T cell receptor (beta chain) originates from a study of T cells after somatic rescue of genetic block. Germline V gene data show CDR1 as MDHEN and CDR2 as SYDVKM. Trimming removed 3 bases at V and 1 base at J, with 9 bases between. The CDR3 loop spans 15 amino acids. The assay was immunoSEQ multiplex PCR, and TCRdb's table has in-frame clones only and misses some. The repertoire includes around 64,000 clones, roughly nine tenths of them detected once, and approximately 3% sits in the top ten. Material: peripheral blood mononuclear cells (PBMCs). This TCR was recovered from a man aged 35 to 55. This chain joins TRBV28 and TRBJ2-2, with D possibly being TRBD1 (6 bases). CDR3 nucleotides: TGTGCCAGCAGTTTGACACAGGGGAACACCGGGGAGCTGTTTTTT. Translation: CASSLTQGNTGELFF.